The 21 T cell receptor beta chains below come from one sample, sequenced in a study of T cell clones after liver transplantation. Profiling relied on immunoSEQ multiplex PCR, and the TCRdb table lists in-frame clones only, not all of them. Seen here are tens of thousands of clones, 82% observed once, and the top ten hold around 0.45%. The sample was CD4+ T cells from blood, taken approximately 3.5 years after liver transplant. These receptors originate from a human patient who received a liver transplant. Part of the T cells may come from the graft donor.

DNA for the CDR3: TGTGCCAGCAGCTTGACAGGAGTTTTTGGGGAGACCCAGTACTTC. This gives the protein CASSLTGVFGETQYF. This chain uses TRBV5-4 with TRBJ2-5, with D perhaps TRBD1 (5 bases). V was clipped by 1 base and J by 5 bases, with 15 bases between them. The CDR3 covers 15 residues. CDR1 SGHNT and CDR2 YYREEE come from the germline V gene (reference sequence).

The chain combines TRBV14 with TRBJ2-1, with D hard to call. Germline V gene sequence: CDR1 SGHDN, CDR2 FVKESK. The CDR3 length is 13 residues. Trimming left V 1 base short and J 4 bases short, with 5 bases between. The CDR3, as DNA: TGTGCCAGCAGCCAAGTTAGGTACAATGAGCAGTTCTTC. It specifies CASSQVRYNEQFF. Supplemented by reference TRBV14 and TRBJ2-1, the full variable domain reads EAGVTQFPSHSVIEKGQTVTLRCDPISGHDNLYWYRRVMGKEIKFLLHFVKESKQDESGMPNNRFLAERTGGTYSTLKVQPAELEDSGVYFCASSQVRYNEQFFGPGTRLTVL.

The chain carries TRBV5-4 and TRBJ2-5; no clear D gene. Looked up from germline, CDR1 is SGHNT and CDR2 is YYREEE (reference sequence). The CDR3 spans 12 residues. V was pared by 4 bases and J by 5 bases, with 9 bases between. The CDR3 DNA reads as TGTGCCAGCAGCAGTCAAGGGGAGACCCAGTACTTC. Its protein is CASSSQGETQYF.

CDR3 loop: CASRKPGLAWEQYF. The DNA of the CDR3 is TGTGCCAGCAGAAAACCGGGACTAGCGTGGGAGCAGTACTTC. This rearrangement joins TRBV6-5 to TRBJ2-7, with 10 bases matching TRBD2. The CDR3 sequence is 14 residues long. After removal of 6 bases from V and 7 bases from J, the junction contained 9 bases not matched to a gene. In germline, CDR1 is MNHEY, CDR2 SVGAGI.

The V gene is TRBV5-6, the J gene TRBJ2-7; 7 bases are shared with TRBD1. Germline lookup yields CDR1 SGHDT and CDR2 YYEEEE. This CDR3 spans 14 amino acids. The junction had 5 bases not matched to a gene; V was cut back by 4 bases and J by 1 base. In DNA form, the CDR3 reads TGTGCCAGCAGCCGCGGACAGGTTTCCTACGAGCAGTACTTC. Translation gives CASSRGQVSYEQYF.

This clone was picked up many times. The CDR3 sequence: CASSQDGGTGNEKLFF. As DNA, the CDR3 is TGTGCCAGCAGCCAAGATGGGGGGACAGGGAATGAAAAACTGTTTTTT. This chain connects TRBV4-2 to TRBJ1-4, with 9 bases aligning to TRBD1. Germline values: CDR1 LGHNA, CDR2 YNFKEQ. The J segment lost 5 bases and the V segment lost 0 bases, leaving 4 bases of the junction unmatched. The CDR3 extends over 16 amino acids.

The J gene is TRBJ2-7, the V gene TRBV18, with TRBD2 matching 10 bases. The CDR3 covers 15 residues. Germline V gives CDR1 KGHSH, CDR2 LQKENI. Trimming cost V 6 bases and J 4 bases; bases outside gene matches: 9. The CDR3 sequence is CASSLRPSGRYEQYF. The CDR3 DNA sequence: TGTGCCAGCTCTCTAAGGCCTAGCGGGAGATACGAGCAGTACTTC.

This clone is a singleton in its sample. CDR3 DNA sequence: TGTGCCAGCTCACCGTCGGCTACTAGGGCGAACGAGCAGTACTTC. Its translation is CASSPSATRANEQYF. The V call is TRBV18, the J call TRBJ2-7; D possibly corresponds to TRBD2 (5 bases). V was trimmed by 3 bases and J by 5 bases, leaving 17 bases between them. This CDR3 has 15 amino acids. Looked up from germline, CDR1 is KGHSH and CDR2 is LQKENI. Together with reference TRBV18 and TRBJ2-7, the CDR3 gives the full variable domain: NAGVMQNPRHLVRRRGQEARLRCSPMKGHSHVYWYRQLPEEGLKFMVYLQKENIIDESGMPKERFSAEFPKEGPSILRIQQVVRGDSAAYFCASSPSATRANEQYFGPGTRLTVT.

The chain carries TRBV29-1 and TRBJ2-7, with D unresolved. CDR1 and CDR2 (germline): SQVTM, ANQGSEA. Trimming left V 3 bases short and J 1 base short, with 7 bases between. CDR3 length: 12 residues. CDR3 sequence: CSVEGTSYEQYF. In nucleotides, the CDR3 is TGCAGCGTTGAGGGCACTTCCTACGAGCAGTACTTC.

As DNA, the CDR3 is TGTGCCAGCAGTGAAGCGCTAGGACTAGCGGGAGAGTCCTACGAGCAGTACTTC. This translates into CASSEALGLAGESYEQYF. The gene calls are TRBV2 and TRBJ2-7, with 13 bases lining up with TRBD2. Per the germline V gene, CDR1 is SNHLY and CDR2 is FYNNEI. V shed 0 bases and J 1 base; nucleotides not matched to a gene: 6. The CDR3 loop spans 18 amino acids.

V and J are TRBV11-1 and TRBJ2-7, with D perhaps TRBD2 (6 bases). Germline CDR1 is SGHAT and CDR2 is FQDESV (reference sequence). The CDR3 has 16 amino acids. Between the trimmed V and J ends, which lost 4 bases and 2 bases, there was a span of 18 bases. The DNA of the CDR3 is TGTGCCAGCAGCTCCTCTTTCGGGAGTGGGACCTACGAGCAGTACTTC. Encoded protein: CASSSSFGSGTYEQYF.

In this sample, this clone turned up once. The genes are TRBV30 and TRBJ2-4; 8 nucleotides match TRBD2. CDR3 length: 12 residues. The trim removed 3 bases at V and 7 bases at J, leaving 2 bases unmatched. Per germline, CDR1 GTSNPN and CDR2 SVGIG (reference sequence). As DNA, the CDR3 is TGTGCCTGGAGAGCGGGGGTCAACATTCAGTACTTC. Protein product: CAWRAGVNIQYF.

This clone showed up just a few times. The chain joins TRBV5-1 to TRBJ2-1; D could derive from TRBD1 or TRBD2 (7 bases each). This CDR3 region has 16 residues. The V and J ends lost 0 bases and 4 bases respectively, with 14 bases between them. CDR1 SGHRS and CDR2 YFSETQ come from the germline V gene. CDR3: CASSLAQGGVYNEQFF. The CDR3 coding sequence is TGCGCCAGCAGCTTGGCGCAGGGGGGGGTATACAATGAGCAGTTCTTC.

The chain recombines TRBV28 with TRBJ2-7, with TRBD2 matching over 8 bases. The CDR3 runs to 18 residues. Per the germline V gene, CDR1 is MDHEN and CDR2 is SYDVKM. V shed 7 bases, J shed 0 bases, and the junction held 17 bases outside the gene matches. In DNA, the CDR3 is TGTGCCAGCACCTCGACCCCCCTGACTAGCGCTAGCTCCTACGAGCAGTACTTC. This gives the protein CASTSTPLTSASSYEQYF.

The chain employs TRBV7-2 and TRBJ1-2, with D unresolved. Germline V gene data show CDR1 as SGHTA and CDR2 as FQGNSA. V dropped 4 bases and J dropped 8 bases, with 20 bases sitting between them. This CDR3 contains 15 residues. CDR3: CASSSPERQVIGYTF. In nucleotides, the CDR3 is TGTGCCAGCAGCTCCCCCGAACGGCAGGTAATCGGCTACACCTTC.

V and J are TRBV7-2 and TRBJ2-5; TRBD2 agrees at 8 bases. The CDR3 totals 18 residues. V gave up 5 bases and J gave up 1 base; unmatched junction bases: 15. The germline V gene encodes CDR1 SGHTA and CDR2 FQGNSA. In DNA, the CDR3 is TGTGCCAGCAGCCTAGGTCCGTCGGGGGGGCGCGCCCAAGAGACCCAGTACTTC. Protein: CASSLGPSGGRAQETQYF.

The chain uses TRBV6-5 and TRBJ1-2; perhaps TRBD1 as D (5 bases). Germline-derived CDR1 and CDR2 are MNHEY and SVGAGI. Trimming left V 2 bases short and J 9 bases short, with 13 bases between. The CDR3 loop spans 13 amino acids. CDR3 sequence (DNA): TGTGCCAGCAGTTACCGTGGGGCCGTCAGCTACACCTTC. Translating gives CASSYRGAVSYTF.

V usage is TRBV2 and J usage is TRBJ1-2, with unresolved D. V lost 9 bases to trimming and J lost 2 bases, with 10 bases between them. Germline V gene data show CDR1 as SNHLY and CDR2 as FYNNEI. This CDR3 contains 12 residues. CDR3 sequence reads: CARQRWNYGYTF. As DNA, the CDR3 is TGTGCCAGACAAAGATGGAACTATGGCTACACCTTC. The full variable domain, completed using reference TRBV2 and TRBJ1-2, is EPEVTQTPSHQVTQMGQEVILRCVPISNHLYFYWYRQILGQKVEFLVSFYNNEISEKSEIFDDQFSVERPDGSNFTLKIRSTKLEDSAMYFCARQRWNYGYTFGSGTRLTVV.

The gene calls are TRBV5-1 and TRBJ2-4, with 9 bases lining up with TRBD2. V was clipped by 1 base and J by 3 bases; unmatched bases: 5. Germline lookup yields CDR1 SGHRS and CDR2 YFSETQ. The CDR3 runs to 16 residues. CDR3: CASSLRLAVGKNIQYF. Written as DNA, the CDR3 is TGCGCCAGCAGCTTGAGACTAGCGGTTGGCAAAAACATTCAGTACTTC. The full variable domain, in which reference TRBV5-1 and TRBJ2-4 provide the parts outside the CDR3, is KAGVTQTPRYLIKTRGQQVTLSCSPISGHRSVSWYQQTPGQGLQFLFEYFSETQRNKGNFPGRFSGRQFSNSRSEMNVSTLELGDSALYLCASSLRLAVGKNIQYFGAGTRLSVL.

This clone is categorized as medium-sized (0.01 to 0.1%). The rearrangement uses TRBV12-2 and TRBJ1-5. TRBV12-2 is tagged as a pseudogene. The CDR3 is made up of 13 amino acids. The CDR3 bases are TGTGCAAGTCGCTTGAGGGGGGGCCAGCCCCAGCATTTT. Translation gives CASRLRGGQPQHF.

The chain joins TRBV23-1 to TRBJ2-3, with 8 positions matching TRBD1. TRBV23-1 is marked as an open reading frame, function uncertain. The CDR3 totals 17 residues. Trimming took 2 bases from V and 6 from J; bases not matched to a gene: 13. The CDR3 DNA reads as TGCGCCAGCAGTCAACCCCCATCGACAGGGGATGGGGATACGCAGTATTTT. Its translation: CASSQPPSTGDGDTQYF.